This is a list of T cell receptor beta chains from one sample in a study of T cell responses to AZD1222 COVID-19 vaccine. Sequenced by immunoSEQ multiplex PCR; TCRdb stores in-frame clones only, minus some. This sample carries 100,000 to 150,000 clones, 89% of them seen once, and the ten largest clones take roughly 3.9%. The starting material was peripheral blood, obtained on day 0 of AZD1222 vaccination. The receptors were sampled from an adult in good health. Both conserved end residues are part of each CDR3. The order of the fields is D gene, clone size, J gene, V gene, CDR3 protein, CDR3 DNA. A D gene is named only where the DNA matches it firmly. The size field is filled for only some rows; it gives once, few, many or a size class.

NA,NA,TRBJ2-6,TRBV7-9,CASSLSGTGANVLTF,TGTGCCAGCAGCCTTAGCGGCACTGGGGCCAACGTCCTGACTTTC
NA,NA,TRBJ1-1,TRBV11-3,CASSIGMNTEAFF,TGTGCCAGCAGCATAGGGATGAACACTGAAGCTTTCTTT
NA,NA,TRBJ2-5,TRBV6-5,CASSYSPGAGETQYF,TGTGCCAGCAGTTACTCGCCGGGGGCAGGAGAGACCCAGTACTTC
NA,NA,TRBJ1-2,TRBV12-3/TRBV12-4,CASKQTPATASF,TGTGCCAGCAAACAAACCCCGGCGACAGCATCCTTC
NA,few,TRBJ1-3,TRBV29-1,CSVVRSGNTIYF,TGCAGCGTTGTGAGGTCTGGAAACACCATATATTTT
NA,NA,TRBJ2-2,TRBV6-5,CAGTATGELFF,TGTGCCGGGACCGCCACCGGGGAGCTGTTTTTT
TRBD1,NA,TRBJ1-1,TRBV28,CASGAGDRGNTEAFF,TGTGCCAGCGGCGCGGGCGACAGGGGGAACACTGAAGCTTTCTTT
NA,NA,TRBJ1-4,TRBV18,CASSPGTGGEKLFF,TGTGCCAGCTCTCCAGGCACGGGGGGTGAAAAACTGTTTTTT
NA,NA,TRBJ2-2,TRBV9,CASSVGGANTGELFF,TGTGCCAGCAGCGTAGGGGGGGCGAACACCGGGGAGCTGTTTTTT
TRBD2,NA,TRBJ2-1,TRBV7-2,CASSLAGTSEQFF,TGTGCCAGCAGCTTAGCAGGGACTAGTGAGCAGTTCTTC
NA,NA,TRBJ2-7,TRBV5-1,CASSLGDNEQYF,TGCGCCAGCAGCTTAGGAGACAACGAGCAGTACTTC
NA,NA,TRBJ2-1,TRBV7-8,CASSFPGVVAEQFF,TGTGCCAGCAGCTTCCCAGGGGTAGTCGCGGAGCAGTTCTTC
TRBD1,NA,TRBJ1-4,TRBV19,CASRGGPEKLFF,TGTGCCAGTAGAGGGGGCCCGGAAAAACTGTTTTTT
NA,NA,TRBJ1-2,TRBV4-2,CASSQEERTVNGYTF,TGTGCCAGCAGCCAAGAAGAACGAACAGTCAATGGCTACACCTTC
NA,NA,TRBJ2-5,TRBV7-9,CASSFPNAETQYF,TGTGCCAGCAGCTTTCCCAACGCGGAGACCCAGTACTTC
TRBD1,NA,TRBJ1-2,TRBV6-4,CASSDQTGSVGGYTF,TGTGCCAGCAGTGACCAGACAGGGAGCGTGGGTGGCTACACCTTC
TRBD2,once,TRBJ2-7,TRBV4-1,CASSLQLLAGDPYEQYF,TGCGCCAGCAGCCTACAACTACTAGCGGGAGACCCCTACGAGCAGTACTTC